These T cell receptor beta chains were read from a single sample in a study of technical replicates of blood from a handful of donors. Profiling relied on immunoSEQ multiplex PCR, and the TCRdb table lists in-frame clones only, not all of them. The repertoire holds approximately 75,000 clones, with approximately 96% as singletons. The sequenced sample was T cells isolated from PBMCs. The receptors were gathered from a human donor in good health. Each CDR3 is given with its conserved first and last residue. The D gene is left open where the match is weak. Size is stated for part of the rows, as once, few or many counts, or as a class when the clone is expanded.

CDR3aa,CDR3nt,abundance,j_gene,v_gene,d_gene
CASSLSVAGAGDTQYF,TGCGCCAGCAGCTTGTCTGTAGCGGGGGCAGGAGATACGCAGTATTTT,.,TRBJ2-3,TRBV5-1,TRBD2
CASSEGAKIAAFF,TGTGCCAGCAGTGAAGGAGCTAAGATCGCAGCTTTCTTT,.,TRBJ1-1,TRBV6-1,.
CASSFYRGYEQYF,TGTGCCAGCAGTTTTTATAGGGGCTACGAGCAGTACTTC,.,TRBJ2-7,TRBV28,.
CASSEGVRVGVPQHF,TGTGCCAGCAGCGAAGGCGTCAGGGTTGGTGTGCCCCAGCATTTT,.,TRBJ1-5,TRBV11-2,.
CASSLVLGRGRRNTEAFF,TGTGCCAGCAGCTTAGTTTTGGGCAGGGGGCGACGGAACACTGAAGCTTTCTTT,.,TRBJ1-1,TRBV11-2,TRBD1
CASSRLKRDTATNEKLFF,TGTGCCAGCTCACGTTTGAAACGGGACACAGCGACTAATGAAAAACTGTTTTTT,.,TRBJ1-4,TRBV18,.
CASSHYTGTYEQYF,TGCGCCAGCAGCCACTACACCGGGACCTACGAGCAGTACTTC,.,TRBJ2-7,TRBV5-1,.
CASSYGLTAYEQYF,TGTGCCAGCAGTTATGGACTAACCGCCTACGAGCAGTACTTC,.,TRBJ2-7,TRBV6-6,.
CASSPRRDLRETQYF,TGTGCCAGCAGCCCCAGGCGGGACTTACGAGAGACCCAGTACTTC,.,TRBJ2-5,TRBV7-8,.
CASSPQGPNTEAFF,TGTGCCAGCAGCCCACAGGGGCCGAACACTGAAGCTTTCTTT,.,TRBJ1-1,TRBV7-9,TRBD1
CATSSRLEYDYTF,TGTGCCACCAGCTCCCGACTAGAGTATGACTACACCTTC,once,TRBJ1-2,TRBV15,.
CASSGKREDEQFF,TGTGCCAGCAGTGGGAAGCGGGAGGACGAGCAGTTCTTC,.,TRBJ2-1,TRBV2,TRBD2
CATSRPGVNEQFF,TGTGCCACCAGCAGGCCGGGGGTCAATGAGCAGTTCTTC,.,TRBJ2-1,TRBV15,.
CASSARWTSGRTDTQYF,TGTGCCAGCAGTGCGCGATGGACTAGCGGACGCACAGATACGCAGTATTTT,.,TRBJ2-3,TRBV6-1,TRBD2
CASSSGLDLGGAQETQYF,TGTGCCAGCAGCTCAGGACTGGATCTAGGGGGAGCACAAGAGACCCAGTACTTC,.,TRBJ2-5,TRBV7-9,.
CASVRELSYGYTF,TGTGCCTCTGTCCGGGAGCTCTCCTATGGCTACACCTTC,.,TRBJ1-2,TRBV10-3,.
CASSLVEVASFFSGELFF,TGTGCCAGCAGCTTAGTGGAGGTGGCTAGCTTCTTTTCCGGGGAGCTGTTTTTT,.,TRBJ2-2,TRBV7-9,.
CASSIGTGVGTEAFF,TGTGCCAGTAGTATAGGTACAGGGGTAGGTACTGAAGCTTTCTTT,.,TRBJ1-1,TRBV19,TRBD1
CASSPNSYEQYF,TGTGCCAGTAGTCCTAACTCCTACGAGCAGTACTTC,.,TRBJ2-7,TRBV19,.
CASSEVGQNEAFF,TGTGCCAGCAGTGAAGTAGGACAGAACGAAGCTTTCTTT,.,TRBJ1-1,TRBV6-1,.
CASSQGSPNREEFF,TGTGCCAGCTCACAAGGTAGTCCTAACAGGGAAGAGTTCTTC,.,TRBJ2-1,TRBV18,.
CASRQVGTGEQYF,TGTGCCAGCAGGCAGGTCGGTACGGGGGAGCAGTACTTC,.,TRBJ2-7,TRBV6-1,.
CASSLPSGQPNREQFF,TGTGCCAGCAGCCTACCCTCGGGACAGCCTAACCGTGAGCAGTTCTTC,few,TRBJ2-1,TRBV7-9,TRBD1
CATSGTGGHEQYF,TGTGCCACCTCCGGGACAGGGGGCCACGAGCAGTACTTC,.,TRBJ2-7,TRBV25-1,TRBD1
CASGGSPGFGGTGELFF,TGTGCTAGTGGAGGAAGCCCAGGGTTTGGTGGCACCGGGGAGCTGTTTTTT,.,TRBJ2-2,TRBV12-5,.
CASSHREGSTDTQYF,TGCGCCAGCAGTCACCGGGAGGGTAGCACAGATACGCAGTATTTT,.,TRBJ2-3,TRBV23-1,TRBD2
CASSRAGEVGTGELFF,TGCGCCAGCAGCCGGGCCGGGGAAGTAGGCACCGGGGAGCTGTTTTTT,.,TRBJ2-2,TRBV5-1,.
CASSSIQYSPIGYTF,TGTGCCAGCAGTTCTATACAGTACAGCCCTATAGGCTACACCTTC,.,TRBJ1-2,TRBV28,.
CASSLLGGGADTQYF,TGTGCCAGCAGCTTACTGGGTGGGGGGGCAGATACGCAGTATTTT,.,TRBJ2-3,TRBV7-2,TRBD2
CASSYIGGRTDTQYF,TGTGCCAGCAGTTACATCGGGGGGCGCACAGATACGCAGTATTTT,.,TRBJ2-3,TRBV6-5,.
CASSEVGSRPGQPQHF,TGTGCCAGCAGTGAAGTGGGTTCGCGGCCGGGTCAGCCCCAGCATTTT,.,TRBJ1-5,TRBV6-1,.
CASSEYLAGGGYTF,TGTGCCAGCAGTGAATATCTGGCCGGCGGTGGCTACACCTTC,.,TRBJ1-2,TRBV25-1,.
CASSSFGEQYF,TGTGCCAGCAGTTCCTTCGGCGAGCAGTACTTC,.,TRBJ2-7,TRBV7-9,.
CASSLAIRETQYF,TGTGCCAGCAGTTTAGCGATACGAGAGACCCAGTACTTC,.,TRBJ2-5,TRBV27,.
CASSPPKTGTANTEAFF,TGTGCCAGCTCACCACCGAAAACCGGGACAGCTAACACTGAAGCTTTCTTT,.,TRBJ1-1,TRBV18,TRBD1
CASSLDTSASYEQYF,TGTGCCAGCAGCTTAGATACCAGCGCCTCCTACGAGCAGTACTTC,.,TRBJ2-7,TRBV7-2,.
CASSYSFGLTDGYTF,TGTGCCAGCAGTTACTCTTTCGGTCTTACGGATGGCTACACCTTC,.,TRBJ1-2,TRBV6-5,.
CSVYRPEKLFF,TGCAGTGTTTACAGGCCGGAAAAACTGTTTTTT,.,TRBJ1-4,TRBV20-1,.
CASSLRGSGENTIYF,TGTGCCAGCAGCTTACGGGGATCCGGAGAAAACACCATATATTTT,.,TRBJ1-3,TRBV7-9,.
CASSLRGGTYNEQFF,TGCGCCAGCAGCTTGCGGGGGGGCACTTACAATGAGCAGTTCTTC,.,TRBJ2-1,TRBV5-1,TRBD2
CASSEQGTSGTDTQYF,TGTGCCAGCAGCGAACAGGGGACTAGCGGCACAGATACGCAGTATTTT,.,TRBJ2-3,TRBV5-5,TRBD2
CASKPGQSSYEQYF,TGTGCCAGCAAACCGGGACAGAGCTCATACGAGCAGTACTTC,.,TRBJ2-7,TRBV6-1,TRBD1
CASSVGLTTGELFF,TGTGCCAGCAGCGTCGGACTAACCACCGGGGAGCTGTTTTTT,.,TRBJ2-2,TRBV9,.
CASSLQPLLTSSGANVLTF,TGTGCCAGCAGCCTTCAACCCCTATTAACTTCCTCTGGGGCCAACGTCCTGACTTTC,.,TRBJ2-6,TRBV7-8,.
CASSFETGKQFF,TGTGCCAGCAGCTTTGAGACAGGGAAGCAGTTCTTC,.,TRBJ2-1,TRBV7-2,TRBD1